This record looks at one T cell receptor beta chain sequence and its context. Its specificity is unknown. The PCR ran on 60 Vbeta and 13 Jbeta primers. TCRdb's table, derived via immunoSEQ multiplex PCR, lists solely in-frame clones and lacks some. Of 130,000 to 150,000 clones listed, approximately 72% are singletons. The sample is drawn from a study of cytomegalovirus exposure and HLA in healthy donors. Overall study findings and caveats: An Asian-associated ancestry cluster reportedly showed fewer N-insertions than the roughly 700-donor mean in a later analysis. Rare TCR sequences dominated, though some public TCRs recurred in many donors. With later analysis, a missense DCLRE1C variant became linked to TCR beta V- and J-gene trimming.

The specimen sequenced was PBMCs. The receptor comes from a middle-aged man in good health and CMV-seronegative.

DNA for the CDR3: TGCGCCAGCAGCCCCCCTGTGAGTGGGAGGTCAGAGACCCAGTACTTC. Its translation is CASSPPVSGRSETQYF. This chain links TRBV5-1 with TRBJ2-5; weak D call: TRBD2 (6 bases). Trimming stripped 4 bases from V and 4 bases from J, with 20 bases between. Germline V gene data show CDR1 as SGHRS and CDR2 as YFSETQ. The CDR3 totals 16 residues.